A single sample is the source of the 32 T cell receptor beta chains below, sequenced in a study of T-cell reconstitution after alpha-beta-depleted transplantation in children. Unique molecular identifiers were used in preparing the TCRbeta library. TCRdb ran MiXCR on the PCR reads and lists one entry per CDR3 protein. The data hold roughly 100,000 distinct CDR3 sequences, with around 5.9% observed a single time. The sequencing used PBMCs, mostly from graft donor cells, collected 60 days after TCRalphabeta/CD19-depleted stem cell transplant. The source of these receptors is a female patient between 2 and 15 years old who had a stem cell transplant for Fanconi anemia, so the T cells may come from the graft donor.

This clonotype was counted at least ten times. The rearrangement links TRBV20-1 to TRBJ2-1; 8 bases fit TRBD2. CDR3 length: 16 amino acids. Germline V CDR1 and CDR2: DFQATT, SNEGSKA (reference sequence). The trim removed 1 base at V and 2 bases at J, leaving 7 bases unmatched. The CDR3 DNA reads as TGCAGTGCTAGAGTCGGGGGGGGACGAACCTACAATGAGCAGTTCTTC. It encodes CSARVGGGRTYNEQFF.

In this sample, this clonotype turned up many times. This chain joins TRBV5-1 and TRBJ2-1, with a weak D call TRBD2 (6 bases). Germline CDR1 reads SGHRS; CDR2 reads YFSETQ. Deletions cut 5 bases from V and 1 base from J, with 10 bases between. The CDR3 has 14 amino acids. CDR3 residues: CASRPGSSYNEQFF. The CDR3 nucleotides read TGCGCCAGCAGACCCGGGAGTTCCTACAATGAGCAGTTCTTC.

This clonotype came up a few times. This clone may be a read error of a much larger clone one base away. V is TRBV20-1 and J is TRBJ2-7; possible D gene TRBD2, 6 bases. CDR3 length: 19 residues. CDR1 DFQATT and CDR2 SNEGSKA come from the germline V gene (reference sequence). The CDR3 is CCARALGGPPTAPSYEQYF. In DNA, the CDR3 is TGCTGTGCTAGAGCCCTCGGGGGACCCCCTACTGCCCCTTCCTACGAGCAGTACTTC.

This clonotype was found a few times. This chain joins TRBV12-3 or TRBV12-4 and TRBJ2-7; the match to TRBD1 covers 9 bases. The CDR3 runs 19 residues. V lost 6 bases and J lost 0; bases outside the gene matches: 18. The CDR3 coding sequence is TGTGCCAGCAGGGACGTCCCGGGACAGGGAAGAAAGAGCTCCTACGAGCAGTACTTC. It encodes CASRDVPGQGRKSSYEQYF.

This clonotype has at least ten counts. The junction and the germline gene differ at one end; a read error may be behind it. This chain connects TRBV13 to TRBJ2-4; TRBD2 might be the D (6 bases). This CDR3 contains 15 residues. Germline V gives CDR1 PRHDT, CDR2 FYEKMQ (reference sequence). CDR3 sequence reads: CASTQGSGSNNIQYF. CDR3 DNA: TGTGCCAGCACCCAGGGAAGCGGGTCCAACAACATTCAGTACTTC.

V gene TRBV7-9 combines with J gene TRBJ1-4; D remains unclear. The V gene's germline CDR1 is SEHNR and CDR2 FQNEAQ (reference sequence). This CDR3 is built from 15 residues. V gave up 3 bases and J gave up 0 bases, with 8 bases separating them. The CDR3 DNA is TGTGCCAGCAGCTTCGGCAGACCAACTAATGAAAAACTGTTTTTT. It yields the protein CASSFGRPTNEKLFF.

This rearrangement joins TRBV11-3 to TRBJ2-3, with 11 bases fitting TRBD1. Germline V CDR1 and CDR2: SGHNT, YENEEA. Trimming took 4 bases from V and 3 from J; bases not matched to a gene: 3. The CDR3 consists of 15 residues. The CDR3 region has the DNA TGTGCCAGCAGCTGGGGACAGGGGGGAACAGATACGCAGTATTTT. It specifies CASSWGQGGTDTQYF.

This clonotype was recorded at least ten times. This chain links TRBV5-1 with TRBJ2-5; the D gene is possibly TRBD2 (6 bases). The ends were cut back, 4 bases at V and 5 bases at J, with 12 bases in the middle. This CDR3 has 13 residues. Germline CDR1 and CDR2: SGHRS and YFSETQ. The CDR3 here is CASSLAGRETQYF. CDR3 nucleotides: TGCGCCAGCAGCCTTGCGGGGCGGGAGACCCAGTACTTC.

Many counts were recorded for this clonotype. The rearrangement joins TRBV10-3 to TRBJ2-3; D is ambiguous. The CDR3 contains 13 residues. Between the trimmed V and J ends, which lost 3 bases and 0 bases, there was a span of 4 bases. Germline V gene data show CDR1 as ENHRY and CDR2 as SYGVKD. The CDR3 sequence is CAISEVSTDTQYF. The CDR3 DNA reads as TGTGCCATCAGTGAAGTCAGCACAGATACGCAGTATTTT.

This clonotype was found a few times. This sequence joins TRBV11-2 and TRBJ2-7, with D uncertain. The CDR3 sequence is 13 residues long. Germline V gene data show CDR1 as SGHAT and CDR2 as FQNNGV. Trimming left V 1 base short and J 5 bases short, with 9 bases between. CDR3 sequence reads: CASSLGQVHEQYF. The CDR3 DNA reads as TGTGCCAGCAGCTTAGGGCAGGTCCACGAGCAGTACTTC.

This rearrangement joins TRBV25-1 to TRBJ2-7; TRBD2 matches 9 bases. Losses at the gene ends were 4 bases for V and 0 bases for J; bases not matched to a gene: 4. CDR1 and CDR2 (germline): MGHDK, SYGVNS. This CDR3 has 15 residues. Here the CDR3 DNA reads TGTGCCAGCAGTGCAGCGGGAGGTTACTCCTACGAGCAGTACTTC. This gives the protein CASSAAGGYSYEQYF.

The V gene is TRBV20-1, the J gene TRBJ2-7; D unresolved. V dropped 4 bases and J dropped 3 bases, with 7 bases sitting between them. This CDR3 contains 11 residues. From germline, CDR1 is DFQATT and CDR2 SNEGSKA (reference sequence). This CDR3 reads CSATQNYEQYF. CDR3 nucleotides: TGCAGTGCTACACAGAACTACGAGCAGTACTTC.

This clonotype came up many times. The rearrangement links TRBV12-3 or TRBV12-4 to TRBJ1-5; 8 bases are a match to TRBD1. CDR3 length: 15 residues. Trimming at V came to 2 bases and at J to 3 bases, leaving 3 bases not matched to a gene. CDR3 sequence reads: CASSLTGGTNQPQHF. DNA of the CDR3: TGTGCCAGCAGTTTAACAGGGGGAACCAATCAGCCCCAGCATTTT.

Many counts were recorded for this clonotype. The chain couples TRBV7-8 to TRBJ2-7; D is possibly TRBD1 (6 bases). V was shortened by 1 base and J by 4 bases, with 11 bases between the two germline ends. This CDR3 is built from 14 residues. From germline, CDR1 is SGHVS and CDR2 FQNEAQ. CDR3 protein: CASSLVGGSYEQYF. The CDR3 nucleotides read TGTGCCAGCAGCTTAGTTGGGGGCTCGTACGAGCAGTACTTC.

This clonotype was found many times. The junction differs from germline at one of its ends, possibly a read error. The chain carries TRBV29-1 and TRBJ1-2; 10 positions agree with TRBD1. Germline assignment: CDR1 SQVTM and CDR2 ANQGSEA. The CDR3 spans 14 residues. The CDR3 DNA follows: TGCAGCGTCGAAGGACAGGGGGTTCTGTTTGGCTACACCTTC. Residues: CSVEGQGVLFGYTF.

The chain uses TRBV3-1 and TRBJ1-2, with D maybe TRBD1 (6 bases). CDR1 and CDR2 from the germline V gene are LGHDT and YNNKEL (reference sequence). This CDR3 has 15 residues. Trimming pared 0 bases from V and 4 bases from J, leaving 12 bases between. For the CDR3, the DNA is TGTGCCAGCAGCCAAGATCTGGGGGCTGTCTATGGCTACACCTTC. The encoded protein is CASSQDLGAVYGYTF.

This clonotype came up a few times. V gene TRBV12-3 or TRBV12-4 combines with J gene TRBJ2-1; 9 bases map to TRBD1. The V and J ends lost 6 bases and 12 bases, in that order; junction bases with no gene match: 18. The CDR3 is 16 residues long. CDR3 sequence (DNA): TGTGCCAGCAGATCCCTCCTATGGGACAGGGAAGAGGTGCAGTTCTTC. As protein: CASRSLLWDREEVQFF.

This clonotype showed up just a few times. The CDR3 region has the DNA TGCAGTGCTAGGGGACTAGCGGAAGCCACGGCGGAGACCCAGTACTTC. Encoded protein: CSARGLAEATAETQYF. The chain couples TRBV20-1 to TRBJ2-5; the match to TRBD2 covers 11 bases. The germline V gene has CDR1 DFQATT and CDR2 SNEGSKA (reference sequence). V was pared by 3 bases and J by 5 bases, with 11 bases of the junction left unmatched. The CDR3 is 16 amino acids.

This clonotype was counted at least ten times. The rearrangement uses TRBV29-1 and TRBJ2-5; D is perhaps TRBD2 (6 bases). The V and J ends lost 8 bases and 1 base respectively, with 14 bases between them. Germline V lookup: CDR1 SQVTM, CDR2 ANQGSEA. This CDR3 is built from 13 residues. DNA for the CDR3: TGCAGCATTCGAAGGACTACCCAAGAGACCCAGTACTTC. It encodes CSIRRTTQETQYF. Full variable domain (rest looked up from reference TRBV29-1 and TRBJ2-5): SAVISQKPSRDICQRGTSLTIQCQVDSQVTMMFWYRQQPGQSLTLIATANQGSEATYESGFVIDKFPISRPNLTFSTLTVSNMSPEDSSIYLCSIRRTTQETQYFGPGTRLLVL.

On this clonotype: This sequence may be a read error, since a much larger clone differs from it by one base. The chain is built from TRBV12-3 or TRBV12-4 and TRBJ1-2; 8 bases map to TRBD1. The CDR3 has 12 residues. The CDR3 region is CVSKPQGDGYTF. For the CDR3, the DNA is TGTGTCAGTAAACCACAGGGGGATGGCTACACCTTC.

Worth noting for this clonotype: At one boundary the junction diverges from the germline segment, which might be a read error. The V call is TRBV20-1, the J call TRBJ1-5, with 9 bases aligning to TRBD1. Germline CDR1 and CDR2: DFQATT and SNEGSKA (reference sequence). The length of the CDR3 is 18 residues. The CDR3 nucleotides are TGCTGTGCTAGAGATGTGGGACAGGGTGTTTGGGGCAATCAGCCCCAGCATTTT. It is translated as CCARDVGQGVWGNQPQHF.

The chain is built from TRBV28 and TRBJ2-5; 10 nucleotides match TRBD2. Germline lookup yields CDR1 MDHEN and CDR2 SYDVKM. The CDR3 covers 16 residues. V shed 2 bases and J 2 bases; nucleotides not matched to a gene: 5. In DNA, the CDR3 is TGTGCCAGCAGTTTAGTTTGGACTAGCGGACAAGAGACCCAGTACTTC. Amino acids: CASSLVWTSGQETQYF.

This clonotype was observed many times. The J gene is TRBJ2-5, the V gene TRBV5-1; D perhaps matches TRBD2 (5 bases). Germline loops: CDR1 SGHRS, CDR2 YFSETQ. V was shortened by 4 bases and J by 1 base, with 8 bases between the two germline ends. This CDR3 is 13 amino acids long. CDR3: CASSGGSQETQYF. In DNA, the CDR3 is TGCGCCAGCAGCGGCGGGTCCCAAGAGACCCAGTACTTC.

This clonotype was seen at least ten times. The CDR3 protein is CASRGTFASMGFYEQYF. The CDR3 bases are TGTGCCAGCAGGGGGACCTTCGCGTCCATGGGGTTCTACGAGCAGTACTTC. The rearrangement joins TRBV28 to TRBJ2-7; D is perhaps TRBD1 or TRBD2 (5 bases each). The germline gives CDR1 MDHEN, CDR2 SYDVKM. The CDR3 sequence is 17 residues long. V was shortened by 6 bases and J by 3 bases, with 24 bases between the two germline ends.

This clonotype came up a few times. The CDR3: CASKNGLAGGDTQYF. The CDR3 DNA reads TGTGCCAGCAAGAATGGGCTAGCGGGAGGAGATACGCAGTATTTT. The chain recombines TRBV6-1 with TRBJ2-3, with TRBD2 matching 11 bases. The germline gives CDR1 MNHNS, CDR2 SASEGT. CDR3 length: 15 amino acids. J lost 5 bases, V lost 7 bases, and 8 bases had no gene match.

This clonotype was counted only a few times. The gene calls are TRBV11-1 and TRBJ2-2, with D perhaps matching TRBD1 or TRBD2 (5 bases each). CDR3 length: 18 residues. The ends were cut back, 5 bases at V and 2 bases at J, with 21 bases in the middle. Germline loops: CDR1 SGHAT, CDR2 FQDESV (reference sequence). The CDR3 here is CASSPIFLRGENTGELFF. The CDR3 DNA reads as TGTGCCAGCAGCCCGATTTTCTTGAGGGGAGAAAACACCGGGGAGCTGTTTTTT.

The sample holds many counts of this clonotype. CDR3 DNA sequence: TGCAGCGTTGAGGGACATACCGGTGCTGAGCAGTACTTC. This translates into CSVEGHTGAEQYF. The J gene is TRBJ2-7, the V gene TRBV29-1; TRBD1 might be the D (6 bases). Per the germline V gene, CDR1 is SQVTM and CDR2 is ANQGSEA. The CDR3 totals 13 residues. V was trimmed by 3 bases and J by 7 bases, leaving 16 bases between them.

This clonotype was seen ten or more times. CDR3 protein: CASSPHKDREQYF. Here the CDR3 DNA reads TGTGCCAGCAGCCCTCACAAGGACCGCGAGCAGTACTTC. This chain joins TRBV27 and TRBJ2-7, with D uncertain. The CDR3 extends over 13 amino acids. The germline gives CDR1 MNHEY, CDR2 SMNVEV (reference sequence). Trimming took 6 bases from V and 6 from J, leaving 15 bases between them.

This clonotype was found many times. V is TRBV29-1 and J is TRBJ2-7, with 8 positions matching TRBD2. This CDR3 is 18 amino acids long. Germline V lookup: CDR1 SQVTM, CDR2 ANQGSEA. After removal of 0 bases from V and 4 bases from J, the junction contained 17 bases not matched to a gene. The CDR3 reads CSVEDHRSREVARYEQYF. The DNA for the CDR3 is TGCAGCGTTGAAGATCATCGATCGCGGGAGGTAGCTAGGTACGAGCAGTACTTC.

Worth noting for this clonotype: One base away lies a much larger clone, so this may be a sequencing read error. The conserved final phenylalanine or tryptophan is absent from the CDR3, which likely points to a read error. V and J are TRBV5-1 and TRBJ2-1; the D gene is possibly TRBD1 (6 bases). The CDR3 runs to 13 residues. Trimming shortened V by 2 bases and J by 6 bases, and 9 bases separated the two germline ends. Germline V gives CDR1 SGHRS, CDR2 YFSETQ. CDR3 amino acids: CASSFLQGNEQFC. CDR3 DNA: TGCGCCAGCAGCTTTTTACAGGGCAATGAGCAGTTCTGC.

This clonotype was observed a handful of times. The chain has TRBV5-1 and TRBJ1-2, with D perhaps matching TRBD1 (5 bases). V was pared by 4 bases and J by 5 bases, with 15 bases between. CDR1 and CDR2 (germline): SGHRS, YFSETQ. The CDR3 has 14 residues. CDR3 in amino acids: CASSPAGRAYGYTF. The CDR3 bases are TGCGCCAGCAGCCCCGCAGGGAGGGCGTATGGCTACACCTTC.

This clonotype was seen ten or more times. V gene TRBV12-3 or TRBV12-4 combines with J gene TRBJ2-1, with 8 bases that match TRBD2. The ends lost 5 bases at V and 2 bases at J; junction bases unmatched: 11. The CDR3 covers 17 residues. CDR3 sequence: CASSLPGRGWTYNEQFF. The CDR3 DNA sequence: TGTGCCAGCAGTCTACCCGGGAGGGGTTGGACCTACAATGAGCAGTTCTTC.